The 27 T cell receptor beta chains in this list originate from one sample, sequenced in a study of control samples from healthy donors and cancer patients. Sequencing was performed with immunoSEQ multiplex PCR; in TCRdb, only in-frame clones are kept and a portion is missing. The table lists about 130,000 clones, nearly 90% of them singletons, with about 3.2% in the top ten. Sequenced: blood. These receptors were obtained from a man over 45 in good health.

CDR3 sequence: CASSVTGGTEAFF. Written as DNA, the CDR3 is TGTGCCAGCAGCGTGACAGGGGGCACTGAAGCTTTCTTT. This rearrangement joins TRBV9 to TRBJ1-1; TRBD1 agrees at 9 bases. The V gene's germline CDR1 is SGDLS and CDR2 YYNGEE. The length of the CDR3 is 13 residues. The ends lost 2 bases at V and 4 bases at J; junction bases unmatched: 0.

This sequence joins TRBV24-1 and TRBJ1-6, with 7 bases lining up with TRBD1. This CDR3 region has 21 residues. The germline gives CDR1 KGHDR, CDR2 SFDVKD. V shed 0 bases, J shed 0 bases, and the junction held 13 bases outside the gene matches. Here the CDR3 reads CATSDLLGQGVWGSYNSPLHF. CDR3 sequence (DNA): TGTGCCACCAGTGATTTGCTCGGCCAGGGGGTTTGGGGCTCCTATAATTCACCCCTCCACTTT.

The chain has TRBV30 and TRBJ2-7, with 13 positions matching TRBD2. The germline CDR1 and CDR2 sequences are GTSNPN and SVGIG (reference sequence). CDR3 length equals 15 residues. The ends lost 5 bases at V and 2 bases at J; junction bases unmatched: 6. This CDR3 reads CAWEPGLAGTYEQYF. CDR3 coding DNA: TGTGCCTGGGAGCCGGGACTAGCGGGGACCTACGAGCAGTACTTC.

Of note for this clone: The junction shows a germline mismatch at one end, possibly a read error. The chain has TRBV5-1 and TRBJ2-2, with a possible D match to TRBD1 (6 bases). Germline CDR1 and CDR2: SGHRS and YFSETQ. This CDR3 is 15 amino acids long. Here the CDR3 reads CASSLTQGNAGELFF. The CDR3 nucleotides are TGCGCCAGCAGCTTGACCCAGGGGAACGCCGGGGAGCTGTTTTTT.

A word on this clone: The same CDR3 arises from other DNA sequences in this sample as well. The DNA for the CDR3 is TGTGCCAGCAGCCGGACAGGGGACACTGAAGCTTTCTTT. Its protein product is CASSRTGDTEAFF. The V and J genes are TRBV7-9 and TRBJ1-1; 9 nucleotides agree with TRBD1. Germline CDR1 is SEHNR and CDR2 is FQNEAQ (reference sequence). Trimming at V came to 5 bases and at J to 3 bases, leaving 1 base not matched to a gene. The CDR3 spans 13 residues.

The V call is TRBV7-8, the J call TRBJ1-2; 10 bases match TRBD1. V gave up 4 bases and J gave up 4 bases; unmatched junction bases: 6. Germline CDR1 reads SGHVS; CDR2 reads FQNEAQ. The CDR3 runs 15 residues. The CDR3: CASSSRDRGPYGYTF. As DNA, the CDR3 is TGTGCCAGCAGCTCCCGGGACAGGGGACCCTATGGCTACACCTTC.

The J gene is TRBJ1-1, the V gene TRBV9, with D possibly matching TRBD1 (6 bases). This CDR3 comprises 16 residues. CDR1 and CDR2 (germline): SGDLS, YYNGEE. The V and J ends lost 3 bases and 1 base respectively, with 16 bases between them. The CDR3 here is CASSAGPETGNTEAFF. The CDR3 region has the DNA TGTGCCAGCAGCGCCGGTCCGGAGACAGGGAACACTGAAGCTTTCTTT.

Concerning this clone itself: The identical CDR3 is also encoded by other nucleotide sequences in the sample. This sequence joins TRBV6-2 or TRBV6-3 and TRBJ1-2; D is undetermined. The V and J ends lost 6 bases and 1 base respectively, with 9 bases between them. The CDR3 is 13 residues long. Germline V gene lookup returns CDR1 MNHEY and CDR2 SVGEGT. This CDR3 is CASSLDGNYGYTF. As DNA, the CDR3 is TGTGCCAGCAGCCTGGACGGTAACTATGGCTACACCTTC.

This clone was seen a handful of times. The V call is TRBV6-6, the J call TRBJ1-2, with unresolved D. The CDR3 loop spans 15 amino acids. Germline V lookup: CDR1 MNHNY, CDR2 SVGAGI (reference sequence). V lost 4 bases, J lost 1 base, and 13 bases lay in between. The DNA of the CDR3 is TGTGCCAGCAGTTCCTTCGGGAGCTTTAACTATGGCTACACCTTC. Amino acids: CASSSFGSFNYGYTF.

The J gene is TRBJ2-3, the V gene TRBV7-9; the D gene is possibly TRBD1 (5 bases). The CDR3 is made up of 12 amino acids. With 5 bases removed from V and 14 bases from J, the gap between germline ends came to 17 bases. Germline assignment: CDR1 SEHNR and CDR2 FQNEAQ (reference sequence). Here the CDR3 DNA reads TGTGCCAGCAGCGCCTTCGACCTCCAGGGGTATTTT. Its translation is CASSAFDLQGYF.

The chain is built from TRBV7-8 and TRBJ1-6; D is uncertain. The CDR3 is 15 residues long. Germline V lookup: CDR1 SGHVS, CDR2 FQNEAQ. V dropped 1 base and J dropped 10 bases, with 14 bases sitting between them. The CDR3 DNA reads TGTGCCAGCAGCTTAGTAGGGCAGATTTGGTCACCCCTCCACTTT. This encodes CASSLVGQIWSPLHF.

This clone appeared once. The gene calls are TRBV5-1 and TRBJ1-2; 7 nucleotides align to TRBD1. The CDR3 sequence is 16 residues long. The germline gives CDR1 SGHRS, CDR2 YFSETQ. Trimming at V came to 4 bases and at J to 10 bases, leaving 19 bases not matched to a gene. Here the CDR3 reads CASSPRKTGKGSIYTF. Here the CDR3 DNA reads TGCGCCAGCAGCCCCCGGAAGACAGGGAAAGGCTCCATCTACACCTTC.

This clone was recorded once. The rearrangement links TRBV27 to TRBJ2-7; 9 bases agree with TRBD1. The CDR3 length is 18 residues. The J segment lost 3 bases and the V segment lost 4 bases, leaving 16 bases of the junction unmatched. Per the germline V gene, CDR1 is MNHEY and CDR2 is SMNVEV (reference sequence). The CDR3: CASSSGTGSTGVYYEQYF. As DNA, the CDR3 is TGTGCCAGCAGTTCCGGGACAGGGTCGACGGGAGTCTACTACGAGCAGTACTTC.

This sequence joins TRBV3-1 (or the pseudogene TRBV3-2) and TRBJ2-7; TRBD1 agrees at 9 bases. Germline V gene sequence: CDR1 LGHDT, CDR2 YNNKEL (reference sequence). V shed 2 bases, J shed 2 bases, and the junction held 7 bases outside the gene matches. The CDR3 covers 16 residues. CDR3 coding DNA: TGTGCCAGCAGCCAACTAAGACAGGGGGGGACCTACGAGCAGTACTTC. Amino acids: CASSQLRQGGTYEQYF.

About this clone itself: Germline and junction disagree at one end, which may indicate a read error. The CDR3 DNA follows: TGCGCCCGCAGCCCGGGGGGGGAAACCGGGGAGCTGTTTTTT. It yields the protein CARSPGGETGELFF. V and J are TRBV5-1 and TRBJ2-2, with 8 bases lining up with TRBD2. The CDR3 consists of 14 residues. The germline gives CDR1 SGHRS, CDR2 YFSETQ.

The gene calls are TRBV7-2 and TRBJ2-1; D may match TRBD1 or TRBD2 (6 bases each). Trimming took off 5 bases at V and 13 bases at J, with 21 bases between the two ends. The CDR3 covers 14 residues. Germline V gives CDR1 SGHTA, CDR2 FQGNSA. The CDR3 reads CASSRGMEWGAQFF. CDR3 nucleotide sequence: TGTGCCAGCAGCCGCGGGATGGAGTGGGGGGCCCAGTTCTTC.

The chain combines TRBV7-6 with TRBJ1-1; no clear D gene. The CDR3 runs 13 residues. CDR1 is SGHVS and CDR2 is FNYEAQ in the germline V gene. Trimming stripped 5 bases from V and 2 bases from J, with 9 bases between. The CDR3 loop is CASSRSPNTEAFF. The CDR3 region has the DNA TGTGCCAGCAGCCGATCACCTAACACTGAAGCTTTCTTT.

V and J are TRBV4-1 and TRBJ2-2; D is unclear. The CDR3 runs to 17 residues. Trimming took off 1 base at V and 0 bases at J, with 12 bases between the two ends. CDR1 is MGHRA and CDR2 is YSYEKL in the germline V gene. The CDR3, as DNA: TGCGCCAGCAGCCAAGGGCCTAGTGGCGCGAACACCGGGGAGCTGTTTTTT. Translated: CASSQGPSGANTGELFF.

A few counts support this clone. Here the CDR3 DNA reads TGTGCCAGCACCTTTGGGCGGTCAGATACGCAGTATTTT. Its protein is CASTFGRSDTQYF. The chain uses TRBV7-9 and TRBJ2-3; unclear D gene. The CDR3 loop spans 13 amino acids. Germline V gene sequence: CDR1 SEHNR, CDR2 FQNEAQ (reference sequence). Deletions cut 7 bases from V and 4 bases from J, with 12 bases between.

This clone occurred once. This chain joins TRBV15 and TRBJ2-2; 9 bases are a match to TRBD1. V shed 0 bases and J 3 bases; nucleotides not matched to a gene: 14. CDR3 length: 20 amino acids. The V gene's germline CDR1 is LNHNV and CDR2 YYDKDF (reference sequence). Here the CDR3 reads CATSRDFADVDRGYTGELFF. The CDR3 region has the DNA TGTGCCACCAGCAGAGATTTCGCGGATGTGGACAGGGGTTACACCGGGGAGCTGTTTTTT.

The chain joins TRBV4-2 to TRBJ2-1; D is possibly TRBD2 (6 bases). Germline CDR1 reads LGHNA; CDR2 reads YNFKEQ. The CDR3 is 16 residues long. Trimming stripped 1 base from V and 4 bases from J, with 14 bases between. In nucleotides, the CDR3 is TGTGCCAGCAGCCAAGCCTCTAGGGGAGGTTACAATGAGCAGTTCTTC. Amino acid sequence: CASSQASRGGYNEQFF.

This sequence joins TRBV30 and TRBJ2-7; possible D gene TRBD1, 6 bases. The V and J ends lost 2 bases and 7 bases respectively, with 27 bases between them. The CDR3 totals 17 residues. Germline CDR1 reads GTSNPN; CDR2 reads SVGIG (reference sequence). The CDR3 is CAWSPPIFRAGEREQYF. In nucleotides, the CDR3 is TGTGCCTGGAGTCCGCCTATTTTTAGGGCAGGGGAACGGGAGCAGTACTTC.

The chain recombines TRBV9 with TRBJ1-5, with D possibly matching TRBD1 (5 bases). Deletions cut 4 bases from V and 6 bases from J, with 8 bases between. Germline values: CDR1 SGDLS, CDR2 YYNGEE. This CDR3 is built from 12 residues. The CDR3 reads CASSRGSQPQHF. The CDR3 nucleotides read TGTGCCAGCAGCAGGGGTTCTCAGCCCCAGCATTTT.

The J gene is TRBJ2-5, the V gene TRBV18, with TRBD1 identical over 7 bases. The CDR3 consists of 17 residues. Losses at the gene ends were 2 bases for V and 2 bases for J; bases not matched to a gene: 11. CDR1 and CDR2 from the germline V gene are KGHSH and LQKENI. The CDR3 coding sequence is TGTGCCAGCTCACCATCCTTAGGACAGGCTCTTCAAGAGACCCAGTACTTC. Translating gives CASSPSLGQALQETQYF.

The chain employs TRBV30 and TRBJ1-3; D remains unclear. The ends were cut back, 4 bases at V and 4 bases at J, with 11 bases in the middle. CDR3 length: 13 amino acids. Germline V gene data show CDR1 as GTSNPN and CDR2 as SVGIG (reference sequence). This CDR3 is CAWTAAGGNTIYF. The CDR3 region has the DNA TGTGCCTGGACAGCCGCGGGAGGAAACACCATATATTTT. Based on the CDR3 plus reference TRBV30 and TRBJ1-3, the full variable domain is SQTIHQWPATLVQPVGSPLSLECTVEGTSNPNLYWYRQAAGRGLQLLFYSVGIGQISSEVPQNLSASRPQDRQFILSSKKLLLSDSGFYLCAWTAAGGNTIYFGEGSWLTVV.

There are a few counts of this clone. The chain uses TRBV7-2 and TRBJ1-4; D unresolved. Germline loops: CDR1 SGHTA, CDR2 FQGNSA. CDR3 size: 15 residues. Trimming took off 1 base at V and 3 bases at J, with 9 bases between the two ends. CDR3 nucleotide sequence: TGTGCCAGCAGCTTAGTTTGGCAGCCTAATGAAAAACTGTTTTTT. It codes for CASSLVWQPNEKLFF.

The J gene is TRBJ2-7, the V gene TRBV11-3; possibly TRBD1 for D (5 bases). V was clipped by 1 base and J by 0 bases, with 10 bases between them. The germline CDR1 and CDR2 sequences are SGHNT and YENEEA. There are 15 residues in the CDR3. In DNA, the CDR3 is TGTGCCAGCAGCTTAGTCGCAGGGCGCTCCTACGAGCAGTACTTC. Translation: CASSLVAGRSYEQYF.